This T cell receptor beta chain is from a study of cytomegalovirus exposure and HLA in healthy donors. A multiplex PCR was run with 60 Vbeta primers and 13 Jbeta primers. Assay used: immunoSEQ multiplex PCR; TCRdb lists only in-frame clones, some missing. The sample lists about 110,000 clones, around 77% occurring once. The germline V gene has CDR1 MNHEY and CDR2 SVGAGI. Trimming took off 2 bases at V and 4 bases at J, with 11 bases between the two ends. The CDR3 sequence is 14 residues long. The sample taken for sequencing was PBMCs. The rearrangement uses TRBV6-5 and TRBJ1-2; a weak D match, TRBD1 (5 bases). This clonotype was sampled from a woman aged 25 to 39 in good health and CMV-seropositive. The CDR3 sequence is CASSYRQGGYGYTF. The CDR3 DNA follows: TGTGCCAGCAGTTACCGGCAGGGAGGCTATGGCTACACCTTC.